This T cell receptor (beta chain) was observed in a study of T cell responses to AZD1222 COVID-19 vaccine. Broader study findings: A rise in Spike-specific TCR breadth and depth followed two AZD1222 doses. Regions 160-218 and 743-854 held dominance among vaccine-associated CD4 TCRs, which spanned spike. It should be noted that donors were predominantly white British and more often female, and clonal diversity was possibly underestimated. Nearly half of spike-specific TCRs reportedly target unmutated variant regions.

Profiling relied on immunoSEQ multiplex PCR, and the TCRdb table lists in-frame clones only, not all of them. This sample has about 130,000 clones, with roughly 87% found just once. Germline CDR1 is LNHDA and CDR2 is SQIVND (reference sequence). The CDR3 extends over 15 amino acids. Trimming pared 3 bases from V and 3 bases from J, leaving 12 bases between. In regard to this clone: No antigen is known for it.

This TCR was recovered from an adult who received the AZD1222 COVID-19 vaccine. The sample here was peripheral blood, taken 28 days after the second AZD1222 dose. The chain is built from TRBV19 and TRBJ1-5; a possible D gene is TRBD1 (5 bases). CDR3 sequence (DNA): TGTGCCAGTAGTATGACCGGGGGTTCCAATCAGCCCCAGCATTTT. Translating it yields CASSMTGGSNQPQHF.